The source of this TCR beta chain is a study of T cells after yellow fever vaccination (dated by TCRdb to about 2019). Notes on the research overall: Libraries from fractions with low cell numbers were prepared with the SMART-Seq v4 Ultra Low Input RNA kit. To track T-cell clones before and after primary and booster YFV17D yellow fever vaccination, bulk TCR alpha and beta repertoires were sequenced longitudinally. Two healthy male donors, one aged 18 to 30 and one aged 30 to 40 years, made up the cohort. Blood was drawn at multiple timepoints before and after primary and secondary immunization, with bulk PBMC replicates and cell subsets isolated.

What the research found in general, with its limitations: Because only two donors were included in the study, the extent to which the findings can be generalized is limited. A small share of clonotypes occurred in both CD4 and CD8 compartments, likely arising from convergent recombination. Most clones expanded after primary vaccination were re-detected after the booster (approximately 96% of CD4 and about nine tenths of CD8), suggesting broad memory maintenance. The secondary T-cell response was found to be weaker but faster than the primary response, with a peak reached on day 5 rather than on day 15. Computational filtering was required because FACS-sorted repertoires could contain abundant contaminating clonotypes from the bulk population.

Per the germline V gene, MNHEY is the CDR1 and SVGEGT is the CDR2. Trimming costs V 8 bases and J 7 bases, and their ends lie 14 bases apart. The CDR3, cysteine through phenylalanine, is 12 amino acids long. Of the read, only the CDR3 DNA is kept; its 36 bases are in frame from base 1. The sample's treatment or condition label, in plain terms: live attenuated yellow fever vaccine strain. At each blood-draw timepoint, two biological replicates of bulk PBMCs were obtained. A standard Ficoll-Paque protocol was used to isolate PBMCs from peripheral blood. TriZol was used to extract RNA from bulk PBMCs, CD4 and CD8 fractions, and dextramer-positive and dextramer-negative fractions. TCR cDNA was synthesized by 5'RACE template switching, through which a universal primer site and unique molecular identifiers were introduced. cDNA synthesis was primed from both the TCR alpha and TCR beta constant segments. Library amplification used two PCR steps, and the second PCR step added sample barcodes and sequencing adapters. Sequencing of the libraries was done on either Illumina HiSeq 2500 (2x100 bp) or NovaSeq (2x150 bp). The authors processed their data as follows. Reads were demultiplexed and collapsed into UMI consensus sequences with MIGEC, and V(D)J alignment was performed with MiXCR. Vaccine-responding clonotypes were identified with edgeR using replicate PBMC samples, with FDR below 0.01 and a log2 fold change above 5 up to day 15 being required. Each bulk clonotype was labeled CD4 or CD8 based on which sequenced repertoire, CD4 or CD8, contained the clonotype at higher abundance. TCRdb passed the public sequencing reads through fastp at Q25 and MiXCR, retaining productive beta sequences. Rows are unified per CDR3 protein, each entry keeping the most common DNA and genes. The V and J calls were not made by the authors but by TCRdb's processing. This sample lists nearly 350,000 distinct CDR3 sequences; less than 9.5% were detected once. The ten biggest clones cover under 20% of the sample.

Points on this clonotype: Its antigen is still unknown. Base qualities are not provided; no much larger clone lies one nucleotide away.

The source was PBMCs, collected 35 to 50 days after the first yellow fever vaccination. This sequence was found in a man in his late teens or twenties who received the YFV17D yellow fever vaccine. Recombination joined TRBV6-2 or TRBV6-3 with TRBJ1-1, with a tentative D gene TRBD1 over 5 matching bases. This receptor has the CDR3 CASSSSGLEAFF. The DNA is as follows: TGTGCCAGCTCTTCTTCAGGGCTTGAAGCTTTCTTT.